This TCR beta chain is drawn from a study of Graves' ophthalmopathy and Graves' hyperthyroidism. Study background: Peripheral blood (taken before any treatment) was collected at initial diagnosis. Study-wide points: It was with around 71% sensitivity and almost 75% specificity that the model predicted ophthalmopathy progression.

This clonotype was counted ten times or more. Its antigen is not identified. Germline trimming cut 5 bases from V and 3 bases from J; bases unmatched to any gene: 3. Germline V lookup: CDR1 SGHTA, CDR2 FQGNSA. This CDR3 contains 14 residues. Using RNA transcripts, the TCR beta CDR3 regions were amplified. Second-round multiplex PCR came after a first-round RT-PCR that employed HTBI primers. TCRdb reanalysed the multiplex PCR reads using MiXCR and keeps one entry per CDR3 protein. The sample comprises under 60,000 distinct CDR3 sequences, less than 55% of which are singletons, and over 4% rests with the top ten. Patients were excluded if they had other autoimmune diseases or uncontrolled infections, and likewise if pregnancy or lactation applied. PBMCs had their origin in fresh peripheral blood (roughly 11 ml).

The chain couples TRBV7-2 to TRBJ2-7, with 11 bases aligning to TRBD2. The source material was peripheral blood. This receptor was identified in an adult woman with Graves' ophthalmopathy. Here the CDR3 reads CASSPGTSGYEQYF. In DNA, the CDR3 is TGTGCCAGCAGCCCCGGGACTAGCGGCTACGAGCAGTACTTC.